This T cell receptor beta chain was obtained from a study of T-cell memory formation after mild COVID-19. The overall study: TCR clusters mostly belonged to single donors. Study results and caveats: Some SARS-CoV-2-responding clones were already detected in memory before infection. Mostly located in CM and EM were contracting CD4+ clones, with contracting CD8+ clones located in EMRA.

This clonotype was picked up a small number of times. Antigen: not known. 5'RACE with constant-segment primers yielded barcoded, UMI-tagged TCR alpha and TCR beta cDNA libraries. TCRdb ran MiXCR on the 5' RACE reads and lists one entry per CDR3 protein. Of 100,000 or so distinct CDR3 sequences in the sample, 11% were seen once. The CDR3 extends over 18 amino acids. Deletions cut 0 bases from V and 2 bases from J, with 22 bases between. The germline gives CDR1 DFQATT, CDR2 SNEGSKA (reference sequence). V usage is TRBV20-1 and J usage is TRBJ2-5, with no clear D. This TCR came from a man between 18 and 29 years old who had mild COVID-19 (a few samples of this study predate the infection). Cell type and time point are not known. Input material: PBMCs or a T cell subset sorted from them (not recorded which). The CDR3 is CSARDERHPRLIQETQYF. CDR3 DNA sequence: TGCAGTGCTAGAGATGAACGGCACCCCCGCCTAATACAAGAGACCCAGTACTTC.